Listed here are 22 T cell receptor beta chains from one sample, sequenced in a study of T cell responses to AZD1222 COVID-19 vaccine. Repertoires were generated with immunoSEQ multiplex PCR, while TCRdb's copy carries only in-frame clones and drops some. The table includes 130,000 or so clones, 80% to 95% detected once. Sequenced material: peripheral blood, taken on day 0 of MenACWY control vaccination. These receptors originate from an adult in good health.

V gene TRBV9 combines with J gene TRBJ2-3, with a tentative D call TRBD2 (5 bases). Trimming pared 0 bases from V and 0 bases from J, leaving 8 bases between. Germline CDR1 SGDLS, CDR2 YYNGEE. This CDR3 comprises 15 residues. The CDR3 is CASSVGGSSTDTQYF. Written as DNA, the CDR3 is TGTGCCAGCAGCGTAGGAGGGTCGAGCACAGATACGCAGTATTTT.

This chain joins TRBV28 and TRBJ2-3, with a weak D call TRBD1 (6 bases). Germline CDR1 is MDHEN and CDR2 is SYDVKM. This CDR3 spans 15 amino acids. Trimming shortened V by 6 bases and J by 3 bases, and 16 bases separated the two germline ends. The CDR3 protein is CASSPPHQGTDTQYF. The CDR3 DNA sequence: TGTGCCAGCAGCCCACCACACCAGGGGACAGATACGCAGTATTTT.

CDR3 in DNA: TGTGCCACCAGCAGACAGGGGGGAGCAGAGACCCAGTACTTC. This gives the protein CATSRQGGAETQYF. The rearrangement uses TRBV15 and TRBJ2-5; a weak D match, TRBD1 (7 bases). Trimming cost V 2 bases and J 4 bases, with 11 bases left between them. CDR3 length: 14 residues. Germline CDR1 and CDR2: LNHNV and YYDKDF (reference sequence).

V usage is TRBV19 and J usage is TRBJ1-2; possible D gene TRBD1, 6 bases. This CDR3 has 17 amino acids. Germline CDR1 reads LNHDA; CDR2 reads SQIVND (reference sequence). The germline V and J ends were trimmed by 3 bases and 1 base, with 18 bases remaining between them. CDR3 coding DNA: TGTGCCAGTAGTATGGCGGCAGGGGCAGAACATAACTATGGCTACACCTTC. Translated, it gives CASSMAAGAEHNYGYTF.

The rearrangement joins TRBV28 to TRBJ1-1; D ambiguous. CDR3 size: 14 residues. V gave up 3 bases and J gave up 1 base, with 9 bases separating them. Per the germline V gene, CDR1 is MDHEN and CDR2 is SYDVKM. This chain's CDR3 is CASSFGRRNTEAFF. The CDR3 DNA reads TGTGCCAGCAGTTTCGGACGGAGGAACACTGAAGCTTTCTTT.

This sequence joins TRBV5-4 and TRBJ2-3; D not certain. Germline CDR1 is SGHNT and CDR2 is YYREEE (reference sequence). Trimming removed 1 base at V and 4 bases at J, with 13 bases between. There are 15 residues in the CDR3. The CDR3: CASSLMSSAPDTQYF. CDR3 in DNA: TGTGCCAGCAGCTTGATGTCTTCAGCTCCAGATACGCAGTATTTT.

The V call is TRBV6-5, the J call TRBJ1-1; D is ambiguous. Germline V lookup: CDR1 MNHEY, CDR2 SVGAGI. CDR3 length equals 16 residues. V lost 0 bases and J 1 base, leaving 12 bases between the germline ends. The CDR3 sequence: CASSYSQQRKNTEAFF. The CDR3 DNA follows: TGTGCCAGCAGTTACTCCCAACAGAGGAAGAACACTGAAGCTTTCTTT.

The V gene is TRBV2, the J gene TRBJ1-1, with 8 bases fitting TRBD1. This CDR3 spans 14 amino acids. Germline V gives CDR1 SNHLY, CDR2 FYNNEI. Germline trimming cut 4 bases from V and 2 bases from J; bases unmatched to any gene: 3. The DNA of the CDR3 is TGTGCCAGCAGTGGAGGACAGGGAAACACTGAAGCTTTCTTT. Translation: CASSGGQGNTEAFF.

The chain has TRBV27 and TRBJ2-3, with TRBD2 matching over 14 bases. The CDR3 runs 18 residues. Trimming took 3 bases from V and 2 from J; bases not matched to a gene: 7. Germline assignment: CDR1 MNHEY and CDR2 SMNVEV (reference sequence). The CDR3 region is CASSLLRLAGGYTDTQYF. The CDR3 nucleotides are TGTGCCAGCAGTTTGCTCCGACTAGCGGGGGGGTACACAGATACGCAGTATTTT.

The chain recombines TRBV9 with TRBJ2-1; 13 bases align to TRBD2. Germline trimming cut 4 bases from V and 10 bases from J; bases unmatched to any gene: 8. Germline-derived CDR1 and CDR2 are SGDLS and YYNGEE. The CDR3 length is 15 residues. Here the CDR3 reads CASSSMGLAGQEQFF. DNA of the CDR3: TGTGCCAGCAGCTCCATGGGACTAGCGGGGCAGGAGCAGTTCTTC.

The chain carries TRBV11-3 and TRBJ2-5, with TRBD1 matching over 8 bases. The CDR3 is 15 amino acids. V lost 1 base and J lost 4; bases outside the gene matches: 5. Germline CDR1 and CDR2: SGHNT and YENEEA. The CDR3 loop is CASSLGQGKGETQYF. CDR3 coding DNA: TGTGCCAGCAGCTTAGGACAGGGGAAAGGAGAGACCCAGTACTTC.

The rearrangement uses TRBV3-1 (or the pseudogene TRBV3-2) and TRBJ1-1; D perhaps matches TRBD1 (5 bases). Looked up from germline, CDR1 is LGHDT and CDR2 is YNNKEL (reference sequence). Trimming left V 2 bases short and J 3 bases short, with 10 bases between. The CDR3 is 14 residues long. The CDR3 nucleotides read TGTGCCAGCAGCCAAAGATGGGGGGACACTGAAGCTTTCTTT. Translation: CASSQRWGDTEAFF.

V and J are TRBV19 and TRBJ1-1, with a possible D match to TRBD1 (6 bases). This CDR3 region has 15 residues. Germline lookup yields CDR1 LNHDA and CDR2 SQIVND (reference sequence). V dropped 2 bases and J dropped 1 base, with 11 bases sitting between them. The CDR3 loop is CASSIRGTANTEAFF. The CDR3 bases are TGTGCCAGTAGTATAAGGGGGACTGCGAACACTGAAGCTTTCTTT.

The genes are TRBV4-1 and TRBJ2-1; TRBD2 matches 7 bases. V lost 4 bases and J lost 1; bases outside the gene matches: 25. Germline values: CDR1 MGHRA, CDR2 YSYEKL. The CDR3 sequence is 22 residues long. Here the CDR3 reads CASSPTSLKLATSTISYNEQFF. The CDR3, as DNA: TGCGCCAGCAGCCCCACTAGCCTAAAACTAGCGACCTCGACCATTTCCTACAATGAGCAGTTCTTC.

This CDR3 reads CASTPGDGYEQYF. In nucleotides, the CDR3 is TGTGCCAGCACTCCGGGAGACGGCTACGAGCAGTACTTC. V and J are TRBV7-9 and TRBJ2-7; D possibly corresponds to TRBD2 (6 bases). V was clipped by 7 bases and J by 3 bases, with 13 bases between them. The germline CDR1 and CDR2 sequences are SEHNR and FQNEAQ (reference sequence). The CDR3 is 13 amino acids.

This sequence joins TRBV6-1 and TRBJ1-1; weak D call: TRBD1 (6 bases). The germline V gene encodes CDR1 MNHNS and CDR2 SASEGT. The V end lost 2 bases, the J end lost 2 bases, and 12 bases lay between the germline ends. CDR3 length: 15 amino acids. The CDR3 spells CASSEKLGGNTEAFF. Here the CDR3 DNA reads TGTGCCAGCAGTGAAAAGCTAGGGGGTAACACTGAAGCTTTCTTT.

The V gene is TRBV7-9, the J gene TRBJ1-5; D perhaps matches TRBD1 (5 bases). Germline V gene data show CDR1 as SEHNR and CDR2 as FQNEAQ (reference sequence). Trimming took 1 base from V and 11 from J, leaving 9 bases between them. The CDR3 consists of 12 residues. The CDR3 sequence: CASSLVGGSQHF. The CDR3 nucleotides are TGTGCCAGCAGCTTAGTGGGGGGTTCCCAGCATTTT.

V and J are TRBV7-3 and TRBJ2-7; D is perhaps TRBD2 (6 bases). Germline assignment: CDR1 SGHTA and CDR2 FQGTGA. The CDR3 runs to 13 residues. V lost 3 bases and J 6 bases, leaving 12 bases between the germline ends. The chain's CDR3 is CASSLVGGSEQYF. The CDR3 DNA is TGTGCCAGCAGCTTGGTTGGGGGGTCCGAGCAGTACTTC.

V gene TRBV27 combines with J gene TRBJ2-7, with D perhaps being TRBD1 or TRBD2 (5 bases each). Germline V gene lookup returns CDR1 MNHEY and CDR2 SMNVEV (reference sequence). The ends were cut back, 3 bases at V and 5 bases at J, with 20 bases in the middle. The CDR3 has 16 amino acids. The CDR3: CASSFAGTAPHDEQYF. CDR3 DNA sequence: TGTGCCAGCAGTTTTGCCGGGACGGCCCCTCACGACGAGCAGTACTTC.

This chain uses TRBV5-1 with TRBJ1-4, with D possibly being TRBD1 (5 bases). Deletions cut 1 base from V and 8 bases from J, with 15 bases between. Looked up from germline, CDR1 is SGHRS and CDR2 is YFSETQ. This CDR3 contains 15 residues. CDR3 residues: CASSLRTGEREKLFF. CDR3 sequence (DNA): TGCGCCAGCAGCTTGAGGACGGGGGAGAGAGAAAAACTGTTTTTT.

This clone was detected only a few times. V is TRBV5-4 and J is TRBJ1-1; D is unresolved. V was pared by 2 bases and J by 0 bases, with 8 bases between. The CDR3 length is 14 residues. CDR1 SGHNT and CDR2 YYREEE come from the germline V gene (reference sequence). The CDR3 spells CASSFEGMNTEAFF. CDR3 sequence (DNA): TGTGCCAGCAGCTTTGAGGGTATGAACACTGAAGCTTTCTTT.

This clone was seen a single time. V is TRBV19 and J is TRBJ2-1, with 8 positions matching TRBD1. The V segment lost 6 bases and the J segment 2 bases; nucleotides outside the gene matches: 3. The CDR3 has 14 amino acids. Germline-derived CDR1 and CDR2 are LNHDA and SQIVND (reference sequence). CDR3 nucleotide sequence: TGTGCCAGTAGACAGACAGGGGCCTACAATGAGCAGTTCTTC. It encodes CASRQTGAYNEQFF.